This note documents a single TCR beta chain sequence. The antigen remains unidentified. TCRdb re-derived calls from the reads in MiXCR, one entry per CDR3 protein. The table has about 740,000 distinct CDR3 sequences, about 33% seen once; the top ten hold 15% to 20%. The record originates from a study of T cell repertoires in cytomegalovirus infection. Overall study context: Recently identified HLA-C-restricted and well-studied HLA-B-restricted CMV epitopes were used. Evidence of both CMV infection and a matching HLA type came from public TCR beta signatures.

Findings and limits, study-wide: Summed frequency of shared TCR beta families picked out CMV carriers who also had the relevant HLA. Across the ex vivo response, the dominant clonotypes were HLA-C-restricted CMV-specific TCR beta clonotypes.

The specimen was cultured PBMCs, collected from culture after CMV antigen stimulation. The receptor's source is a human donor in good health (CMV status not recorded). Some clones in this sample may be carry-over from other donors' samples.

The CDR3 DNA reads TGCGCCAGCAGCTTGGCCGGACATAATTACGAGCAGTACTTC. This encodes CASSLAGHNYEQYF. The chain uses TRBV5-1 and TRBJ2-7; tentative D call: TRBD1 (5 bases). Germline CDR1 SGHRS, CDR2 YFSETQ. V gave up 0 bases and J gave up 4 bases, with 11 bases separating them. The CDR3 extends over 14 amino acids.